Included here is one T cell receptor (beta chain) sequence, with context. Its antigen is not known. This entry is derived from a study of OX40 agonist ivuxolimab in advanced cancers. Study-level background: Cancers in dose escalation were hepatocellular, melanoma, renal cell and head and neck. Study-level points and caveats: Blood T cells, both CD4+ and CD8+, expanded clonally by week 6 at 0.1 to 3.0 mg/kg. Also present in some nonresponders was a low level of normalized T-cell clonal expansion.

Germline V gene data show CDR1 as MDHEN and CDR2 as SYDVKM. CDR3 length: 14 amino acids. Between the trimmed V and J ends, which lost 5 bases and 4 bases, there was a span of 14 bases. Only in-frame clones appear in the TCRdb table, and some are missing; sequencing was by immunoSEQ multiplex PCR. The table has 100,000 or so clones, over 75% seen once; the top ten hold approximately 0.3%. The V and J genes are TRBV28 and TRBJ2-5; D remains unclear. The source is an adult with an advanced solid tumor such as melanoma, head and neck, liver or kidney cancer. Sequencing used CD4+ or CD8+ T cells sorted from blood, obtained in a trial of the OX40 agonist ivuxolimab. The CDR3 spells CASSNGPLGETQYF. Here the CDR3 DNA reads TGTGCCAGCAGTAACGGCCCCCTGGGAGAGACCCAGTACTTC. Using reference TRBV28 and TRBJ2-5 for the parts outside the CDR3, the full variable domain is DVKVTQSSRYLVKRTGEKVFLECVQDMDHENMFWYRQDPGLGLRLIYFSYDVKMKEKGDIPEGYSVSREKKERFSLILESASTNQTSMYLCASSNGPLGETQYFGPGTRLLVL.